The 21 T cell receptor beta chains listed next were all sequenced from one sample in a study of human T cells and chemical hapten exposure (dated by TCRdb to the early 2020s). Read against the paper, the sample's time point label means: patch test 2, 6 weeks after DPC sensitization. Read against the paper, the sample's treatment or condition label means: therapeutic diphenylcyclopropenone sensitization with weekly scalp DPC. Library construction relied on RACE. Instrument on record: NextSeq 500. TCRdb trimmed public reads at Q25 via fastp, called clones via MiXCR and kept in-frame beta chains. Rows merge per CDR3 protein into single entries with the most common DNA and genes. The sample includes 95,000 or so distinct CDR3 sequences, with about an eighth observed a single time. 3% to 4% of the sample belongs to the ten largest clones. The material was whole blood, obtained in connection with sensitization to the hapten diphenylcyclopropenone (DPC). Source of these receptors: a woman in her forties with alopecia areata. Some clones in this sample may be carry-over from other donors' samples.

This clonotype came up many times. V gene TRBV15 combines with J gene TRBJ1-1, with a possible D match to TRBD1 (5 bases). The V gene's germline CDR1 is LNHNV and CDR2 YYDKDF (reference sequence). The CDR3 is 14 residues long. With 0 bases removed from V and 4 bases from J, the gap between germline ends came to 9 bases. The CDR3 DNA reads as TGTGCCACCAGCAGAGATGGGACTGGCACTGAAGCTTTCTTT. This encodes CATSRDGTGTEAFF.

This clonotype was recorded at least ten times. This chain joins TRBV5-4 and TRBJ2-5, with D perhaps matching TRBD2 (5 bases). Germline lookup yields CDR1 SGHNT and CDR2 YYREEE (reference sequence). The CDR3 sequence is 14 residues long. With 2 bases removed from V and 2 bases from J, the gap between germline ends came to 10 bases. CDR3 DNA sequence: TGTGCCAGCAGCTTCGACCCGGGACAAGAGACCCAGTACTTC. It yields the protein CASSFDPGQETQYF.

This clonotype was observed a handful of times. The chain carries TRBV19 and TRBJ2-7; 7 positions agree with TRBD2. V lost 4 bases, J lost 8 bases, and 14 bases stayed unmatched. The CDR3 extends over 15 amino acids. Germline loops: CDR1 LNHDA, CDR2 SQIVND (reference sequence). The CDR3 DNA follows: TGTGCCAGTAGTACGGTGACTAGCCTGGTGGCGAAGCAGTACTTC. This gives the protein CASSTVTSLVAKQYF.

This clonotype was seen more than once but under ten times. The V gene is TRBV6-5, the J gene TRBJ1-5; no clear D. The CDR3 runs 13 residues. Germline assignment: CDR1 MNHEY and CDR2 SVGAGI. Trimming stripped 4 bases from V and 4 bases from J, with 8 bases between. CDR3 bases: TGTGCCAGCAGTTGGGCAGCAAATCAGCCCCAGCATTTT. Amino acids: CASSWAANQPQHF.

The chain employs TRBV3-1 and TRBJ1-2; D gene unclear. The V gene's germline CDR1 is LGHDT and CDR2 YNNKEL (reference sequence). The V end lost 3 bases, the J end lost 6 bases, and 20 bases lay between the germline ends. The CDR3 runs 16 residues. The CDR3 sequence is CASSQASGKGYNGYTF. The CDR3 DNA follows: TGTGCCAGCAGCCAGGCTTCGGGCAAGGGTTATAATGGCTACACCTTC.

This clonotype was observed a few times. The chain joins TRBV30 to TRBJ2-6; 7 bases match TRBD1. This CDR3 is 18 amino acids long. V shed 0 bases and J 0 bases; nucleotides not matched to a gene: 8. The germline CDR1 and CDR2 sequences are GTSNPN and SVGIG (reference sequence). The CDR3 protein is CAWSVKTGTRSGANVLTF. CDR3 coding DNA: TGTGCCTGGAGTGTGAAGACAGGGACCCGCTCTGGGGCCAACGTCCTGACTTTC.

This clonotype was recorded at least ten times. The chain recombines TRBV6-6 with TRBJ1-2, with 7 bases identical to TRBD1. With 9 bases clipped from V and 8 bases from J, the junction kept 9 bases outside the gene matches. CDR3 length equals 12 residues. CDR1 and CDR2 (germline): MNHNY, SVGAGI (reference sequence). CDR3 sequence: CASSGQTRGYTF. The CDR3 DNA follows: TGTGCCAGTTCGGGACAGACCAGAGGCTACACCTTC.

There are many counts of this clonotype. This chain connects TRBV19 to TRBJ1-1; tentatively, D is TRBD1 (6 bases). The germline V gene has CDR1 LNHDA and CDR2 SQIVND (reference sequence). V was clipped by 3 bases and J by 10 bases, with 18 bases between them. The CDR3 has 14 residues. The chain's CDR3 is CASSIYRGRDAAFF. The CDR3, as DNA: TGTGCCAGTAGTATTTATAGGGGGAGGGATGCAGCTTTCTTT.

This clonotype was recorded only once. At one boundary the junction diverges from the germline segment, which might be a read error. CDR3 residues: CASSYGTFATNEKLYF. In nucleotides, the CDR3 is TGTGCCAGCAGTTACGGCACCTTCGCAACTAATGAAAAACTGTATTTT. The genes are TRBV6-6 and TRBJ1-4; D ambiguous. The CDR3 is made up of 16 amino acids. Germline CDR1 reads MNHNY; CDR2 reads SVGAGI (reference sequence).

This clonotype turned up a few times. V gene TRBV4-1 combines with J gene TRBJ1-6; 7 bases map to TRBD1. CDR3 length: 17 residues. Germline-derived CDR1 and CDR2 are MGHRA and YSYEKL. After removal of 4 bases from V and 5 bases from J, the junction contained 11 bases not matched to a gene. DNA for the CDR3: TGCGCCAGCAGCCTTCGCAAAGGGGGCGAAAATAATTCACCCCTCCACTTT. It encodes CASSLRKGGENNSPLHF.

The CDR3 loop reads CASSPDSPNQPQHF. The CDR3 nucleotides are TGTGCCAGCAGCCCGGACAGCCCCAATCAGCCCCAGCATTTT. This chain joins TRBV12-3 or TRBV12-4 and TRBJ1-5, with D possibly matching TRBD1 (6 bases). The CDR3 is 14 amino acids. V shed 6 bases and J shed 3 bases, with 12 bases lying between them.

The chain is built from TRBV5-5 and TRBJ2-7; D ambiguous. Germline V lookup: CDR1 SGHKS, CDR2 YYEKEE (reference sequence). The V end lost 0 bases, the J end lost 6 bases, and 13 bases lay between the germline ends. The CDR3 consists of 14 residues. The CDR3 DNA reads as TGTGCCAGCAGCTTGGTGGTCCCAGGAGCCGAGCAGTACTTC. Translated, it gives CASSLVVPGAEQYF.

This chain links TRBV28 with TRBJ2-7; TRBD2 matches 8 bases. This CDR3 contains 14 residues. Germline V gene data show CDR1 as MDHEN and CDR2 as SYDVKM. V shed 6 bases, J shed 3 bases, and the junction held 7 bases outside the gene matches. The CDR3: CASSPIRGGYEQYF. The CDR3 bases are TGTGCCAGCAGCCCAATTCGGGGGGGCTACGAGCAGTACTTC.

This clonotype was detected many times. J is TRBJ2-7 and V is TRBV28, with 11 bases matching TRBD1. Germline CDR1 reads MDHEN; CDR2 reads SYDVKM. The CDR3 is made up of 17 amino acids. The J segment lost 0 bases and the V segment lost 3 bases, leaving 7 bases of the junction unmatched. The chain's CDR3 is CASSFPGTGGSSYEQYF. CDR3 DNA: TGTGCCAGCAGTTTCCCTGGGACAGGGGGAAGCTCCTACGAGCAGTACTTC. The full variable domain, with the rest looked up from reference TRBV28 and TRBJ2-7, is DVKVTQSSRYLVKRTGEKVFLECVQDMDHENMFWYRQDPGLGLRLIYFSYDVKMKEKGDIPEGYSVSREKKERFSLILESASTNQTSMYLCASSFPGTGGSSYEQYFGPGTRLTVT.

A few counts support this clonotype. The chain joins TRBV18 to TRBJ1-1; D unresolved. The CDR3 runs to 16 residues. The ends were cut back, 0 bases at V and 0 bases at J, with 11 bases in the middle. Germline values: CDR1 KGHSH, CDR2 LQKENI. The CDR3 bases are TGTGCCAGCTCACCACCGATTGTACGGTTGAACACTGAAGCTTTCTTT. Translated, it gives CASSPPIVRLNTEAFF.

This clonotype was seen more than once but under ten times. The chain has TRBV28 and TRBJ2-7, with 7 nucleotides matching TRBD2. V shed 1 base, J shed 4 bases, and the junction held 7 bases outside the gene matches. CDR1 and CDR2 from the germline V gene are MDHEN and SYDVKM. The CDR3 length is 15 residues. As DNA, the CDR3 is TGTGCCAGCAGTTTATCGGGGCGGGAGTCTTACGAGCAGTACTTC. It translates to CASSLSGRESYEQYF. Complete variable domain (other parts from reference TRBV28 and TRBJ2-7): DVKVTQSSRYLVKRTGEKVFLECVQDMDHENMFWYRQDPGLGLRLIYFSYDVKMKEKGDIPEGYSVSREKKERFSLILESASTNQTSMYLCASSLSGRESYEQYFGPGTRLTVT.

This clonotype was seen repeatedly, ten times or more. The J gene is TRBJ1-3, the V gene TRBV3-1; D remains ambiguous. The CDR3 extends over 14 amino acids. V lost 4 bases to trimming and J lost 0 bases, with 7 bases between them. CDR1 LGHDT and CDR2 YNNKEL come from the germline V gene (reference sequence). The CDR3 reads CASSPPVSGNTIYF. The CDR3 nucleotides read TGTGCCAGCAGCCCGCCGGTCTCTGGAAACACCATATATTTT.

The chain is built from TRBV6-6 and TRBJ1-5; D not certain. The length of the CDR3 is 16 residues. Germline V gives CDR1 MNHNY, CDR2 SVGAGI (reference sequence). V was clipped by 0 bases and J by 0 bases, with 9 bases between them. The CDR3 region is CASSYSNSLSNQPQHF. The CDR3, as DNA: TGTGCCAGCAGTTACTCGAACAGCCTTAGCAATCAGCCCCAGCATTTT.

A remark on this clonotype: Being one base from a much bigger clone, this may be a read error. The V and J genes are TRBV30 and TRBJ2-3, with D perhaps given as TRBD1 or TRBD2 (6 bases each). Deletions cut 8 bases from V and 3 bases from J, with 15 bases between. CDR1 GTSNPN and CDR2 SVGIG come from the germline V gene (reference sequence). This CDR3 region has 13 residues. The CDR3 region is CAKSGGLTDTQYF. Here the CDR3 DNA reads TGTGCCAAGTCCGGGGGCCTGACAGATACGCAGTATTTT.

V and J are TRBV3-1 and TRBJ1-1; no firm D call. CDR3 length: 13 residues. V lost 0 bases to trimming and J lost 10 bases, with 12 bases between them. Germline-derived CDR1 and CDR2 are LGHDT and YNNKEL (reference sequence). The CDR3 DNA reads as TGTGCCAGCAGCCAAGAAGGCCCTTTGGGAGCTTTCTTT. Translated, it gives CASSQEGPLGAFF.

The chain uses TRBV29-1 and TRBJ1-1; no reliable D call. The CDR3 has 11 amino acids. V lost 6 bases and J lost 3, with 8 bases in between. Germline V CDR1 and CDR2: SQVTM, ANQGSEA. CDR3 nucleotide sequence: TGCAGCGTGGGCCGGGACACTGAAGCTTTCTTT. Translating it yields CSVGRDTEAFF.